This record concerns one TCR beta chain sequence. At one of its ends the junction is not consistent with the germline gene, which may arise from a read error. This sample is drawn from a study of human thymus T cells. Using immunoSEQ multiplex PCR, the repertoire was profiled, and TCRdb retains in-frame clones only, with some absent. This sample has some 120,000 clones, with around 94% found just once. The germline V gene has CDR1 SNHLY and CDR2 FYNNEI. The CDR3 length is 12 residues. Thymic material originated from resections removed in the course of corrective heart surgery. V usage is TRBV2 and J usage is TRBJ2-7; 10 nucleotides agree with TRBD2. The receptor was isolated from a boy less than two years old with a congenital heart defect but otherwise immunologically healthy. Source material: thymus tissue. The CDR3 DNA follows: TGTGCCAGCACCCTTGCTAGCGGGGGTTATACCTTC. It encodes CASTLASGGYTF.